This TCR beta chain was found in a study of blood T cell repertoires in COVID-19. Study information: COVID-19 samples collected from the United States, Italy and Spain covered acute and convalescent phases.

Methods used by the authors: Reference gene primers were amplified, and this amplification served to estimate nucleated cell counts. Data came from immunoSEQ multiplex PCR; TCRdb stores just in-frame clones and leaves some out. D and trimming were read from the DNA, whereas the V and J calls and clone size are those reported in that table. The table records some 150,000 clones, roughly 80% of them present only once. This receptor was taken from a woman of 80 years or more with acute or convalescent COVID-19. Sample: peripheral blood.

In nucleotides, the CDR3 is TGCGCCAGCACCCAGGGAGGACAACCGAATCAGCCCCAGCATTTT. Amino acid sequence: CASTQGGQPNQPQHF. The genes are TRBV4-1 and TRBJ1-5, with a tentative D call TRBD1 (5 bases). The CDR3 totals 15 residues. The germline gives CDR1 MGHRA, CDR2 YSYEKL. V lost 7 bases and J 4 bases, leaving 17 bases between the germline ends.